The 14 T cell receptor beta chains given below trace back to one sample, sequenced in a study of cytomegalovirus exposure and HLA in healthy donors. Sequencing was performed with immunoSEQ multiplex PCR; in TCRdb, only in-frame clones are kept and a portion is missing. The profile covers approximately 140,000 clones, with around nine tenths appearing a single time and just under 8% taken by the ten largest. The sequenced sample was PBMCs. These receptors came from a woman aged 18-29 years in good health and CMV-seropositive.

The J gene is TRBJ2-3, the V gene TRBV18; D may be TRBD1 (6 bases). Germline assignment: CDR1 KGHSH and CDR2 LQKENI. The V end was cut by 2 bases, the J end by 4 bases, with 13 bases between. The CDR3 length is 15 residues. The CDR3 nucleotides are TGTGCCAGCTCACCAGTGGGGGCCGGTGCAGATACGCAGTATTTT. Translation gives CASSPVGAGADTQYF.

V gene TRBV19 combines with J gene TRBJ2-2, with D possibly TRBD2 on 5 matching bases. This CDR3 comprises 16 residues. Germline lookup yields CDR1 LNHDA and CDR2 SQIVND (reference sequence). Trimming removed 7 bases at V and 2 bases at J, with 17 bases between. The CDR3: CASNNRGRGNTGELFF. CDR3 in DNA: TGTGCCAGTAATAACCGGGGTCGCGGCAACACCGGGGAGCTGTTTTTT.

This clone was found once. An end of the junction does not agree with germline; a read error may underlie this. The chain combines TRBV7-7 with TRBJ2-7, with TRBD1 identical over 10 bases. The CDR3 is 13 amino acids. Germline V gene data show CDR1 as SSHAT and CDR2 as FNYEAQ (reference sequence). The CDR3 loop is CASSPDRGNEQYF. CDR3 nucleotides: TGTGCTAGCAGCCCGGACAGGGGGAACGAGCAGTACTTC.

This clone was seen once. J is TRBJ2-3 and V is TRBV27, with D maybe TRBD2 (5 bases). Trimming shortened V by 5 bases and J by 0 bases, and 18 bases separated the two germline ends. Germline values: CDR1 MNHEY, CDR2 SMNVEV (reference sequence). The CDR3 is made up of 17 amino acids. The CDR3 reads CASSLDFTYLSTDTQYF. The CDR3, as DNA: TGTGCCAGCAGTCTGGACTTTACGTATCTTAGCACAGATACGCAGTATTTT.

The chain joins TRBV27 to TRBJ2-7, with a weak D call TRBD1 (5 bases). The germline V gene has CDR1 MNHEY and CDR2 SMNVEV (reference sequence). The CDR3 sequence is 14 residues long. Trimming stripped 2 bases from V and 2 bases from J, with 10 bases between. The DNA of the CDR3 is TGTGCCAGCAGTTTACAACAGGTTCCCTACGAGCAGTACTTC. It yields the protein CASSLQQVPYEQYF.

The genes are TRBV19 and TRBJ1-2; 9 nucleotides line up with TRBD1. V was pared by 6 bases and J by 4 bases, with 12 bases of the junction left unmatched. The CDR3 loop spans 16 amino acids. Per germline, CDR1 LNHDA and CDR2 SQIVND (reference sequence). The CDR3 spells CASRTGTGNMGYGYTF. The CDR3 nucleotides read TGTGCCAGTAGGACCGGGACAGGGAATATGGGCTATGGCTACACCTTC.

J is TRBJ2-3 and V is TRBV5-1; perhaps TRBD1 as D (5 bases). V was clipped by 5 bases and J by 2 bases, with 9 bases between them. The CDR3 totals 13 residues. The V gene's germline CDR1 is SGHRS and CDR2 YFSETQ. CDR3 protein: CASSYRTTDTQYF. CDR3 DNA sequence: TGCGCCAGCAGTTACAGGACCACAGATACGCAGTATTTT.

The gene calls are TRBV11-2 and TRBJ1-1; TRBD1 matches at 11 bases. The CDR3 sequence is 16 residues long. Germline V gives CDR1 SGHAT, CDR2 FQNNGV. The V segment lost 8 bases and the J segment 2 bases; nucleotides outside the gene matches: 10. The CDR3 here is CASARDRGVKNTEAFF. CDR3 coding DNA: TGTGCCAGCGCCCGGGACAGGGGGGTCAAAAACACTGAAGCTTTCTTT.

The chain joins TRBV5-6 to TRBJ2-4; D is unresolved. The CDR3 runs 12 residues. V was cut by 3 bases and J by 7 bases, with 8 bases left in between. Germline assignment: CDR1 SGHDT and CDR2 YYEEEE. The CDR3 nucleotides read TGTGCCAGCAGCTCGCCGAGGAACATTCAGTACTTC. This gives the protein CASSSPRNIQYF.

The rearrangement links TRBV28 to TRBJ1-6; D is undetermined. Germline CDR1 MDHEN, CDR2 SYDVKM. This CDR3 has 15 residues. V shed 5 bases and J shed 13 bases, with 21 bases lying between them. The CDR3 coding sequence is TGTGCCAGCAGTAAACGTCCTACTACCGACCCCCCCCTCCACTTT. Amino acids: CASSKRPTTDPPLHF.

The V gene is TRBV4-1, the J gene TRBJ1-1, with D perhaps TRBD1 (6 bases). With 2 bases removed from V and 11 bases from J, the gap between germline ends came to 24 bases. CDR1 and CDR2 (germline): MGHRA, YSYEKL. The CDR3 contains 16 residues. The CDR3 sequence is CASSQRGGDYRVTAFF. CDR3 DNA sequence: TGCGCCAGCAGCCAAAGGGGGGGTGACTACAGGGTGACGGCTTTCTTT.

The chain links TRBV4-2 to TRBJ2-5; 13 bases map to TRBD2. Germline loops: CDR1 LGHNA, CDR2 YNFKEQ. Trimming took 6 bases from V and 4 from J; bases not matched to a gene: 8. The length of the CDR3 is 16 residues. The CDR3 loop reads CASSRTSGGYGETQYF. CDR3 coding DNA: TGTGCCAGCAGTCGGACTAGCGGGGGTTATGGAGAGACCCAGTACTTC.

The V gene is TRBV6-7, the J gene TRBJ1-5; 10 positions agree with TRBD1. TRBV6-7 is recorded as an ORF, its role being uncertain. With V trimmed by 9 bases and J by 0 bases, 17 bases remained unmatched. The CDR3 sequence is 19 residues long. The CDR3 DNA reads as TGTGCCAGTTATTTCTTCAAAGGGGACAGGGGAGATAGCAATCAGCCCCAGCATTTT. It encodes CASYFFKGDRGDSNQPQHF.

Only one count was recorded for this clone. The V call is TRBV11-3, the J call TRBJ2-3; 9 bases map to TRBD1. V lost 5 bases to trimming and J lost 2 bases; unmatched junction nucleotides: 8. This CDR3 has 16 residues. The germline gives CDR1 SGHNT, CDR2 YENEEA. CDR3 loop: CASSLSRTGATDTQYF. The CDR3 DNA is TGTGCCAGCAGCCTTAGCAGGACAGGGGCCACAGATACGCAGTATTTT.